This TCR beta chain was recorded in a study of blood T cell repertoires in COVID-19. Study-wide context: Sites across the United States, Italy and Spain contributed samples from acute and convalescent COVID-19.

This CDR3 spans 15 amino acids. V was pared by 2 bases and J by 3 bases, with 14 bases between. Germline CDR1 is SGHRS and CDR2 is YFSETQ. The data were produced by immunoSEQ multiplex PCR, yet TCRdb's version contains in-frame clones alone and is incomplete. Of roughly 250,000 clones listed, 70% to 90% are singletons. The chain is built from TRBV5-1 and TRBJ1-1; TRBD1 might be the D (6 bases). Sequenced sample: peripheral blood. This receptor was taken from a woman aged 30 to 39 with COVID-19, enrolled during active disease. The CDR3 sequence: CASSFLGARDTEAFF. The CDR3 DNA reads as TGCGCCAGCAGCTTTCTGGGGGCGAGGGACACTGAAGCTTTCTTT.